This T cell receptor (beta chain) was recorded in a study of Tregs in tolerant kidney transplant recipients. General study points: Activated donor B cell expansion appeared to reveal the most relevant donor-specific TCRbeta repertoire. Validation in larger populations is needed because few patients were studied. No direct test of biological reproducibility was done here.

In germline, CDR1 is SGHDT, CDR2 YYEEEE. The CDR3 sequence is 14 residues long. The V end was cut by 0 bases, the J end by 6 bases, with 9 bases between. Unstimulated Tregs (CD4+CD25+CD127-) and CD4+CD25- non-Tregs were sorted from PBMCs. TCRdb's copy holds only in-frame clones and misses some; the assay was immunoSEQ multiplex PCR. Among some 240,000 clones listed, around 81% were seen once. Of note for this clone: Its specificity is unknown.

Source material: CD4+ T cells from blood. The clonotype comes from a human donor in good health. The gene calls are TRBV5-6 and TRBJ2-2; perhaps TRBD2 as D (6 bases). CDR3 loop: CASSLAGVPGELFF. For the CDR3, the DNA is TGTGCCAGCAGCTTGGCGGGGGTACCCGGGGAGCTGTTTTTT.